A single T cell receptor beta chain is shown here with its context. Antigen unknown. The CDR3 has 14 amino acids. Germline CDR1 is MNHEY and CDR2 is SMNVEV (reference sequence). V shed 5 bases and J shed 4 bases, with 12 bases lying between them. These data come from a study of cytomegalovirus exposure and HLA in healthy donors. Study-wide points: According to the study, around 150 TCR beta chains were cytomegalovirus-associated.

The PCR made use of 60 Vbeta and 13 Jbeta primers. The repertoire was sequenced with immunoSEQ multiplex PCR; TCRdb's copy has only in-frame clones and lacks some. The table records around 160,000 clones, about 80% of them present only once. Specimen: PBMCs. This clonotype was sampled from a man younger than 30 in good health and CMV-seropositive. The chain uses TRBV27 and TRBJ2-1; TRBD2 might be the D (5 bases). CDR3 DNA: TGTGCCAGCAGTCTGACTACGGGATACAATGAGCAGTTCTTC. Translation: CASSLTTGYNEQFF.